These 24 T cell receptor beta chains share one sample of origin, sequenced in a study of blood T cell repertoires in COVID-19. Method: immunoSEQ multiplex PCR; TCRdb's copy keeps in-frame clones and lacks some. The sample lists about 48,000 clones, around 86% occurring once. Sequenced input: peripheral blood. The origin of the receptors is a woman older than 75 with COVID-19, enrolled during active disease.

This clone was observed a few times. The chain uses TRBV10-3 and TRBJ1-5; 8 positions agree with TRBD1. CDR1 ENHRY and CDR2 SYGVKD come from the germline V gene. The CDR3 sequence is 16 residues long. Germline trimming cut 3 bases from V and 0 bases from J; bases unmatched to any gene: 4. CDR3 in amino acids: CAISESRGRSNQPQHF. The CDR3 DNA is TGTGCCATCAGTGAAAGCAGGGGGCGTAGCAATCAGCCCCAGCATTTT.

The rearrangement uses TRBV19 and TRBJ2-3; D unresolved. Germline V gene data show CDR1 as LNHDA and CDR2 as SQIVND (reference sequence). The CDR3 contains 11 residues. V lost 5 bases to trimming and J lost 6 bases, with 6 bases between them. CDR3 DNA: TGTGCCAGTAGTCGGTGGGATACGCAGTATTTT. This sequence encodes CASSRWDTQYF.

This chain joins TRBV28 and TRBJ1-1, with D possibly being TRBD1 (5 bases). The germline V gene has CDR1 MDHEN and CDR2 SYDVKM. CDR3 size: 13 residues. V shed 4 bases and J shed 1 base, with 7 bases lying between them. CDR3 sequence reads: CASSYTGNTEAFF. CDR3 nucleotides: TGTGCCAGCAGTTACACAGGGAACACTGAAGCTTTCTTT.

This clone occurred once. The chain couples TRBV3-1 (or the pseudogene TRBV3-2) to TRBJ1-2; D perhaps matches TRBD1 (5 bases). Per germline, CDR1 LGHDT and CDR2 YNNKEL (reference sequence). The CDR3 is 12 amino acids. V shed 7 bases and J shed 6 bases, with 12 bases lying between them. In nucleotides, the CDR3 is TGTGCCAGCAACCTACGGGGGAATGGCTACACCTTC. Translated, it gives CASNLRGNGYTF.

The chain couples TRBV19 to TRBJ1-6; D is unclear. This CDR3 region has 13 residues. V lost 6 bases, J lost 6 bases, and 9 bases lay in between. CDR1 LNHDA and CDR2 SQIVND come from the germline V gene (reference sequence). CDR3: CASRKLANSPLHF. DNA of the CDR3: TGTGCCAGTAGGAAACTTGCTAATTCACCCCTCCACTTT.

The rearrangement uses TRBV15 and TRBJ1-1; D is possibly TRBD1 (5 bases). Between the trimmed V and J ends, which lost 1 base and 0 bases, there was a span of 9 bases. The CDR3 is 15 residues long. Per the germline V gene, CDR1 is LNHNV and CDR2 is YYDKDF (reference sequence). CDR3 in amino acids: CATSRGSGLNTEAFF. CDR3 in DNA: TGTGCCACCAGCAGAGGGTCAGGGTTGAACACTGAAGCTTTCTTT.

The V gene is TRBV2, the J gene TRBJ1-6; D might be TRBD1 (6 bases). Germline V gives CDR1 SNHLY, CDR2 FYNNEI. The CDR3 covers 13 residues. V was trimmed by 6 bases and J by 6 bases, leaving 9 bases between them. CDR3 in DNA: TGTGCCAGCAGCCAGGACAGTAATTCACCCCTCCACTTT. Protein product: CASSQDSNSPLHF.

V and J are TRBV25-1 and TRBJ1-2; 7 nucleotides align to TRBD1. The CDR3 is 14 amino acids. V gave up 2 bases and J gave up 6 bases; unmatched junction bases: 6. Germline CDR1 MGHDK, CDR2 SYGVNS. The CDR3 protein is CASSEIGQAHGYTF. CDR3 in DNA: TGTGCCAGCAGTGAAATTGGACAGGCGCATGGCTACACCTTC.

The CDR3 sequence is CASSVTSNTEAFF. In DNA form, the CDR3 reads TGTGCCAGCAGCGTAACGAGTAACACTGAAGCTTTCTTT. The chain is built from TRBV9 and TRBJ1-1; no firm D call. CDR1 and CDR2 from the germline V gene are SGDLS and YYNGEE. The CDR3 consists of 13 residues. Trimming left V 1 base short and J 2 bases short, with 6 bases between. Full variable domain (remainder filled in from reference TRBV9 and TRBJ1-1): DSGVTQTPKHLITATGQRVTLRCSPRSGDLSVYWYQQSLDQGLQFLIQYYNGEERAKGNILERFSAQQFPDLHSELNLSSLELGDSALYFCASSVTSNTEAFFGQGTRLTVV.

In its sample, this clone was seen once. The CDR3 is CASSSRLAGGGETQYF. Here the CDR3 DNA reads TGCGCCAGCAGCTCTAGACTAGCGGGAGGTGGTGAGACCCAGTACTTC. The chain carries TRBV5-1 and TRBJ2-5, with 13 bases matching TRBD2. This CDR3 has 16 residues. Germline V gene lookup returns CDR1 SGHRS and CDR2 YFSETQ. Unmatched junction bases numbered 7, after V lost 3 bases and J lost 5 bases.

The CDR3 DNA follows: TGTGCTAGTGGGGACTCGACAGGGCAAACTGAAGCTTTCTTT. This codes for CASGDSTGQTEAFF. This rearrangement joins TRBV12-5 to TRBJ1-1; 7 bases align to TRBD1. J was trimmed by 5 bases and V by 6 bases; bases with no gene match: 9. Germline CDR1 reads LGHNT; CDR2 reads FRNRAP. This CDR3 comprises 14 residues.

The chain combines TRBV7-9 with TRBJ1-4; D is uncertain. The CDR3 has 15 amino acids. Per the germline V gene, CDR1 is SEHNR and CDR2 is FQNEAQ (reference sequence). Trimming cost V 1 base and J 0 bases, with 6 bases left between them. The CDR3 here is CASSLVQATNEKLFF. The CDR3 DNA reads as TGTGCCAGCAGCTTAGTGCAGGCAACTAATGAAAAACTGTTTTTT. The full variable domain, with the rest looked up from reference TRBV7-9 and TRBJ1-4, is DTGVSQNPRHKITKRGQNVTFRCDPISEHNRLYWYRQTLGQGPEFLTYFQNEAQLEKSRLLSDRFSAERPKGSFSTLEIQRTEQGDSAMYLCASSLVQATNEKLFFGSGTQLSVL.

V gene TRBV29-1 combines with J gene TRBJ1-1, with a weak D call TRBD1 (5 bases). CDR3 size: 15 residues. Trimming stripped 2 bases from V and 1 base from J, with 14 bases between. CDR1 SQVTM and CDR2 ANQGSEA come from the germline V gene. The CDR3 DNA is TGCAGCGTTGAACAAAAGGGGCGCGGGAACACTGAAGCTTTCTTT. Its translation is CSVEQKGRGNTEAFF.

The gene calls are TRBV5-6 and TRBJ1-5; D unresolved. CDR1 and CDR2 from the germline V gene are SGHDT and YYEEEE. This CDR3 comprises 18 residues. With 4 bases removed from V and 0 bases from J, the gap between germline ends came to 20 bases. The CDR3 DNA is TGTGCCAGCAGCCAATTTGTAGGACTGGCAAATAGCAATCAGCCCCAGCATTTT. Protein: CASSQFVGLANSNQPQHF.

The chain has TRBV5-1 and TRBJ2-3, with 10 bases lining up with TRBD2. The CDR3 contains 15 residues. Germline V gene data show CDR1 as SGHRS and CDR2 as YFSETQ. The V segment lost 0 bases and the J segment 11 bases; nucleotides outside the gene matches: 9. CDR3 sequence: CASSLVVSSGGGQYF. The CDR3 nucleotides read TGCGCCAGCAGCTTGGTGGTTTCTAGCGGGGGAGGGCAGTATTTT.

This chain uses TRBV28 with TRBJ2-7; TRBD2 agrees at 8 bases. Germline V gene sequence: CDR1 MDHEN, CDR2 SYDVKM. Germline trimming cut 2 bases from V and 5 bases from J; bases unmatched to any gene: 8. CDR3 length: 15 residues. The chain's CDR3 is CASSLPGGRSHEQYF. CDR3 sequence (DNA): TGTGCCAGCAGTTTACCGGGCGGGAGGTCCCACGAGCAGTACTTC. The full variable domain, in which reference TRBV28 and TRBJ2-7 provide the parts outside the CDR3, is DVKVTQSSRYLVKRTGEKVFLECVQDMDHENMFWYRQDPGLGLRLIYFSYDVKMKEKGDIPEGYSVSREKKERFSLILESASTNQTSMYLCASSLPGGRSHEQYFGPGTRLTVT.

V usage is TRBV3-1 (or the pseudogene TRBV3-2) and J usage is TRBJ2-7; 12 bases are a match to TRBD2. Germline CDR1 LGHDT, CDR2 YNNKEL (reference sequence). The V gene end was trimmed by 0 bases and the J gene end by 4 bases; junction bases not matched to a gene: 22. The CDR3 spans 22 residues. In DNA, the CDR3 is TGTGCCAGCAGCCAAGACCAAAGTGTCCTCGGGACTAGCGGGCTTCTACGTTACGAGCAGTACTTC. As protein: CASSQDQSVLGTSGLLRYEQYF.

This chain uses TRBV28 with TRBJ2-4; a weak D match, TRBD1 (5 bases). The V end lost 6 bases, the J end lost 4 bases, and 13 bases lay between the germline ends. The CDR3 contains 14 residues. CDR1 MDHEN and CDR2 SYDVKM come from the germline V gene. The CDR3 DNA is TGTGCCAGCAGGGATGGACACCCAAAAAACATTCAGTACTTC. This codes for CASRDGHPKNIQYF. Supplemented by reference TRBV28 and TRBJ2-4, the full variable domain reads DVKVTQSSRYLVKRTGEKVFLECVQDMDHENMFWYRQDPGLGLRLIYFSYDVKMKEKGDIPEGYSVSREKKERFSLILESASTNQTSMYLCASRDGHPKNIQYFGAGTRLSVL.

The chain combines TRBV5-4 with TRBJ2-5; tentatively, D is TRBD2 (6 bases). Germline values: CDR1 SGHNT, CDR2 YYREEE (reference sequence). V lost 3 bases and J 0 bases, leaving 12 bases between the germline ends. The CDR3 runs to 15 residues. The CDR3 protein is CASSSGRDYQETQYF. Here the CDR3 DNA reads TGTGCCAGCAGCTCCGGACGGGACTACCAAGAGACCCAGTACTTC.

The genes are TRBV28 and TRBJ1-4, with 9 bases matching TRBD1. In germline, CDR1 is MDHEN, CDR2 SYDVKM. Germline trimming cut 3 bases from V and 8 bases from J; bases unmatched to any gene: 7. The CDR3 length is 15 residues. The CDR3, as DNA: TGTGCCAGCAGTTTGGGCGGGACAGGGCACGAAAAACTGTTTTTT. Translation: CASSLGGTGHEKLFF.

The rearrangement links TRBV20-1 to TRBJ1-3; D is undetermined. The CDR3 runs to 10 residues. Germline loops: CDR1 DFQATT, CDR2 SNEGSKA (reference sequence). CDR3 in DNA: TGCAGCAGCTCTGGAAACACCATATATTTT. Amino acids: CSSSGNTIYF.

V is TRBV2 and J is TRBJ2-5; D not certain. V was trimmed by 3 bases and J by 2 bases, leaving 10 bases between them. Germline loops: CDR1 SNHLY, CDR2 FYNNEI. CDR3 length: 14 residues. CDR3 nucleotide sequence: TGTGCCAGCAGTGAGAGGCTAGAGCAAGAGACCCAGTACTTC. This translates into CASSERLEQETQYF.

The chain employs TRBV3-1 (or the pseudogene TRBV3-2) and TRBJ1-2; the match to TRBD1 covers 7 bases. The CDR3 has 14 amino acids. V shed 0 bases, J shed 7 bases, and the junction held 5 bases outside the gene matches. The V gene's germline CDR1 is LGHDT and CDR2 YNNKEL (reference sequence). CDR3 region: CASSQDRGFRGYTF. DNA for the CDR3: TGTGCCAGCAGCCAAGACAGGGGGTTCCGTGGCTACACCTTC.

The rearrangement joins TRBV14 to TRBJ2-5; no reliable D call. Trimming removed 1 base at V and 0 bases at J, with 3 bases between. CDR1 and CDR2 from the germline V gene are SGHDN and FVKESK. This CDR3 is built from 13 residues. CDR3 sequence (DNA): TGTGCCAGCAGCCAAGTAAACCAAGAGACCCAGTACTTC. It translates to CASSQVNQETQYF.